What follows describes a single TCR beta chain. There are 16 residues in the CDR3. The germline V gene encodes CDR1 SGHAT and CDR2 FQNNGV. The V end lost 0 bases, the J end lost 5 bases, and 14 bases lay between the germline ends. Individuals drawn from around 24 US areas were about 18 to 95 years old. These data come from a study of blood T cell repertoires in COVID-19. Repertoires were generated with immunoSEQ multiplex PCR, while TCRdb's copy carries only in-frame clones and drops some. The sample yields 150,000 to 200,000 clones, approximately 87% seen once. What was sequenced was PBMCs or T cells enriched from blood (not recorded which). This TCR was sampled from a woman between 45 and 65 years old who had recovered from COVID-19. V and J are TRBV11-2 and TRBJ1-3, with D possibly being TRBD1 (6 bases). The CDR3 reads CASSLEADRSRNTIYF. The CDR3 region has the DNA TGTGCCAGCAGCTTAGAAGCAGACAGGTCTAGAAACACCATATATTTT.